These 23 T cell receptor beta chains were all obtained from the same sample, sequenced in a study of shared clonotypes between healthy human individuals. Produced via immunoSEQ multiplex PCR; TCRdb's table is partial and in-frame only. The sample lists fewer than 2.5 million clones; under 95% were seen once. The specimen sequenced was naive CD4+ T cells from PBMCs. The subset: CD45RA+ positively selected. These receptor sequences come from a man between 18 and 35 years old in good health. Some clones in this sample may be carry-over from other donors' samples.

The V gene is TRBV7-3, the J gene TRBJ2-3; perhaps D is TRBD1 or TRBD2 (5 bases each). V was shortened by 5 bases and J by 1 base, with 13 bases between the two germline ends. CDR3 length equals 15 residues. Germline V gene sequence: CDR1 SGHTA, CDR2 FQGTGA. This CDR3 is CASSPAGGGTDTQYF. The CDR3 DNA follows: TGTGCCAGCAGCCCAGCTGGGGGTGGCACAGATACGCAGTATTTT.

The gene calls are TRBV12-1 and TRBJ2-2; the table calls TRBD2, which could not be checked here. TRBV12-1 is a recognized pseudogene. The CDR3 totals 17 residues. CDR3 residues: CASSPCGRHRNTGELFF. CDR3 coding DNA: TGTGCCAGCAGCCCCTGCGGCCGCCACCGCAACACCGGGGAGCTGTTTTTT.

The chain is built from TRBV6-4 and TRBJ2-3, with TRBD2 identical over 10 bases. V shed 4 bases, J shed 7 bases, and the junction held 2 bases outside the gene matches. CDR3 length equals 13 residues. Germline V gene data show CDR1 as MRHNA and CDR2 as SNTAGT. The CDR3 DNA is TGTGCCAGCAGTGGACTAGCGGGCCATACGCAGTATTTT. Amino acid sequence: CASSGLAGHTQYF.

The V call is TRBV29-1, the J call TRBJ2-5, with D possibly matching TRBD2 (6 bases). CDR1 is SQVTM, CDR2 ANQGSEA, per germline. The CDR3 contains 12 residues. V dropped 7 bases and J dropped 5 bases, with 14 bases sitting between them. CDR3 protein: CSATGRWETQYF. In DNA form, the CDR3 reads TGCAGCGCCACGGGGAGGTGGGAGACCCAGTACTTC.

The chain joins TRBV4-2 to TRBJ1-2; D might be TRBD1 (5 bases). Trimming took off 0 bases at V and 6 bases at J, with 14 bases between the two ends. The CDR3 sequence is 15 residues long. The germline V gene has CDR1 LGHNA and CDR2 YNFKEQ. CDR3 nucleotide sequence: TGTGCCAGCAGCCAAGACGAGGGGCGGACGGATGGCTACACCTTC. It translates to CASSQDEGRTDGYTF.

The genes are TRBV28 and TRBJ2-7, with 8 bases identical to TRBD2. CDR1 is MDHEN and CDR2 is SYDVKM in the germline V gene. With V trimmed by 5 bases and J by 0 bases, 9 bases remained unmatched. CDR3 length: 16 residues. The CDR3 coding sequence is TGTGCCAGCAGTCCCTCGGGAGGGAAGAGCTCCTACGAGCAGTACTTC. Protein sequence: CASSPSGGKSSYEQYF.

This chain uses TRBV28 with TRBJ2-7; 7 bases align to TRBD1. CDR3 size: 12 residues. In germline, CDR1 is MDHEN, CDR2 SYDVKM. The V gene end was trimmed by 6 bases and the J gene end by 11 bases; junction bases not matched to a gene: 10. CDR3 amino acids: CASSSGTERKYF. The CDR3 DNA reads TGTGCCAGCAGCTCCGGGACAGAGCGCAAGTACTTC.

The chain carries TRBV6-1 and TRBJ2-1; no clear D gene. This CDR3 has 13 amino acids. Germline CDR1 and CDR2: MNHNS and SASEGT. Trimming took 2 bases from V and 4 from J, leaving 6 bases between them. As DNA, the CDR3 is TGTGCCAGCAGTGAACTTCCGTACAATGAGCAGTTCTTC. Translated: CASSELPYNEQFF.

CDR3 amino acids: CASSATRGLSENINTQYF. CDR3 coding DNA: TGCGCCAGCAGCGCCACCCGGGGCCTGAGCGAAAACATCAATACGCAGTATTTT. The chain is built from TRBV4-1 and TRBJ2-3, with D perhaps given as TRBD1 or TRBD2 (5 bases each). The CDR3 is 18 amino acids. Trimming cost V 5 bases and J 7 bases, with 28 bases left between them. Germline CDR1 and CDR2: MGHRA and YSYEKL.

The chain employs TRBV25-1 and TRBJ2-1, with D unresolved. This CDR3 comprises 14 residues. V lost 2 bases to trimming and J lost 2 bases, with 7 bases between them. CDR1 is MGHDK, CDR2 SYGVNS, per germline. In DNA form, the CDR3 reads TGTGCCAGCAGTGAAACAGCTACCTACAATGAGCAGTTCTTC. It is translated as CASSETATYNEQFF.

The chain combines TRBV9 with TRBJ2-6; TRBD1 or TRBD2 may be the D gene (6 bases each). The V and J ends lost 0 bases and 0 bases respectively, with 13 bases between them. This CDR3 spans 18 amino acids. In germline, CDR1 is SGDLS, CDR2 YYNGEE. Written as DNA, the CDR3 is TGTGCCAGCAGCGTAGTGGGGGGCACGAACTCTGGGGCCAACGTCCTGACTTTC. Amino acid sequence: CASSVVGGTNSGANVLTF.

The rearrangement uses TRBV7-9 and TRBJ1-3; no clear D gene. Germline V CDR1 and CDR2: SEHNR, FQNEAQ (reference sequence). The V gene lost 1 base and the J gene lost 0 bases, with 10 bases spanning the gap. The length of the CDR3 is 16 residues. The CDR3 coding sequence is TGTGCCAGCAGCTTAGGGCAGTCGGGCTCTGGAAACACCATATATTTT. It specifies CASSLGQSGSGNTIYF.

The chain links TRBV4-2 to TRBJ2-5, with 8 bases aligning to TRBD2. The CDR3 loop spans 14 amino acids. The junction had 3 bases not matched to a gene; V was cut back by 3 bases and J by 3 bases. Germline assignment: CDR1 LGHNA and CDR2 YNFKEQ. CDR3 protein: CASSHTSGEETQYF. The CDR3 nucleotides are TGTGCCAGCAGCCATACTAGCGGTGAAGAGACCCAGTACTTC.

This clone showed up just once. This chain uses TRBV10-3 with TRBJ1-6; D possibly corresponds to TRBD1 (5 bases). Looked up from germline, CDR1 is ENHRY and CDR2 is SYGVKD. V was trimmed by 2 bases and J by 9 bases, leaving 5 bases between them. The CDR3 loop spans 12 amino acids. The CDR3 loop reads CAISEGASPLHF. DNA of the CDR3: TGTGCCATCAGTGAGGGGGCTTCACCCCTCCACTTT.

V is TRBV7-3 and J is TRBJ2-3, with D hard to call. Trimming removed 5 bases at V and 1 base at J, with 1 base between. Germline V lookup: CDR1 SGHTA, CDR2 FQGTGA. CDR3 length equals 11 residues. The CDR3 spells CASSRTDTQYF. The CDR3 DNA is TGTGCCAGCAGCCGCACAGATACGCAGTATTTT.

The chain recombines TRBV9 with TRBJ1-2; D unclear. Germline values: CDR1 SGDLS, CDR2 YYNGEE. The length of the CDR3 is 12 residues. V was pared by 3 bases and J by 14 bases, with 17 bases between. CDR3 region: CASSGITAPGTF. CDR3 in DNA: TGTGCCAGCAGCGGAATTACAGCCCCGGGAACCTTC.

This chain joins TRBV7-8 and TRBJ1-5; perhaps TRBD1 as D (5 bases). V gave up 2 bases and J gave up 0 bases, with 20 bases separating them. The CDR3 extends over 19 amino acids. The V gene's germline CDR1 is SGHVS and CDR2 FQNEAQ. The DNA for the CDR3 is TGTGCCAGCAGCTTATTCCCCGTTAACCGGGACGATAGCAATCAGCCCCAGCATTTT. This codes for CASSLFPVNRDDSNQPQHF. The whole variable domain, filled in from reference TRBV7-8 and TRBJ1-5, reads GAGVSQSPRYKVAKRGQDVALRCDPISGHVSLFWYQQALGQGPEFLTYFQNEAQLDKSGLPSDRFFAERPEGSVSTLKIQRTQQEDSAVYLCASSLFPVNRDDSNQPQHFGDGTRLSIL.

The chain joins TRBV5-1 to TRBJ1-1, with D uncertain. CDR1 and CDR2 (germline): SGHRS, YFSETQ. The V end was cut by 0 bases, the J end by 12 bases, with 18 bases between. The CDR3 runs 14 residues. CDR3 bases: TGCGCCAGCAGCTTGGACGGGGTCGCCGCCACGTCTTTCTTT. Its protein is CASSLDGVAATSFF.

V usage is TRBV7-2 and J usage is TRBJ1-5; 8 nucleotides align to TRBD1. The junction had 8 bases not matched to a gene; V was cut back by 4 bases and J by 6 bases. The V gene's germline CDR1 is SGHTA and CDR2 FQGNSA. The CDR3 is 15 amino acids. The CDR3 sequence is CASSSQGAQSQPQHF. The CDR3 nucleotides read TGTGCCAGCAGCTCTCAGGGGGCGCAGAGTCAGCCCCAGCATTTT.

The CDR3 nucleotides read TGTGCCAGCAGTTACTCAGGCCCCATGACAGAGACCCAGTACTTC. It translates to CASSYSGPMTETQYF. The chain joins TRBV6-5 to TRBJ2-5; D is unclear. The germline gives CDR1 MNHEY, CDR2 SVGAGI. Trimming removed 0 bases from V and 4 bases from J, with 12 bases in between. The CDR3 has 15 residues.

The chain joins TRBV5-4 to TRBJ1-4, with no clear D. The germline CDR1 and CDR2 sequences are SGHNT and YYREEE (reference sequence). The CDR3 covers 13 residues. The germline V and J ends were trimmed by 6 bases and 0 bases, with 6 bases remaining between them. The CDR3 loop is CASKNTTNEKLFF. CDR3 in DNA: TGTGCCAGCAAGAATACAACTAATGAAAAACTGTTTTTT.

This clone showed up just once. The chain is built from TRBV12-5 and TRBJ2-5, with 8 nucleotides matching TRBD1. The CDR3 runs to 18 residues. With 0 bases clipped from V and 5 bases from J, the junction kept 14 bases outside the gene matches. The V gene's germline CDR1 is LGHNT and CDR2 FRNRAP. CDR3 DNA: TGTGCTAGTGGTTTGGTAGGAGGCGACAGGGGTTTTGGGGAGACCCAGTACTTC. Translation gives CASGLVGGDRGFGETQYF.

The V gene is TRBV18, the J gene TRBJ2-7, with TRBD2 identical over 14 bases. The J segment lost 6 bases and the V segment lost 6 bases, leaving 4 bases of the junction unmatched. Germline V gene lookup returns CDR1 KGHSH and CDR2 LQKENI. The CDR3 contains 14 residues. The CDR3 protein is CASSPGLAGVEQYF. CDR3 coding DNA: TGTGCCAGCTCGCCGGGACTAGCGGGAGTCGAGCAGTACTTC.